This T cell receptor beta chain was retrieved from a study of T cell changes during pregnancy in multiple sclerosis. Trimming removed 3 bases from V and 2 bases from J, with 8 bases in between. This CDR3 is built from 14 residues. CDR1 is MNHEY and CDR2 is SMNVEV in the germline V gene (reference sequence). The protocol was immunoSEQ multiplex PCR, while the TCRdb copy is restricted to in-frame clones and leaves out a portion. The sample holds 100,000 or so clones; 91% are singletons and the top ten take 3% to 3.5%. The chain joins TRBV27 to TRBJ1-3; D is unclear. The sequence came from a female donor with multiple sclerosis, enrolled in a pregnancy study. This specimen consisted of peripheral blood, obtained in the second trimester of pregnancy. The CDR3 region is CASSFGPTGNTIYF. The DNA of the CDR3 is TGTGCCAGCAGTTTTGGGCCTACTGGAAACACCATATATTTT.